Included here is one TCR beta chain sequence, with context. This specimen comes from a study of cytomegalovirus exposure and HLA in healthy donors. Per the germline V gene, CDR1 is MNHNS and CDR2 is SASEGT. CDR3 length: 14 residues. The ends were cut back, 8 bases at V and 2 bases at J, with 15 bases in the middle. Some clones are missing from TCRdb's copy, which holds only in-frame ones; the method was immunoSEQ multiplex PCR. The table has about 140,000 clones, almost 90% seen once; the top ten hold around 8%. It was the roughly 130-subject validation cohort, separate from the roughly 700-subject first cohort, to which the donors belonged.

The sequencing sample was made of PBMCs. This TCR was recovered from a woman aged 18-35 years in good health and CMV-seropositive. This chain joins TRBV6-1 and TRBJ1-2; D is ambiguous. This CDR3 is CASSPVSRNYGYTF. CDR3 bases: TGTGCCAGCTCCCCGGTTTCTCGGAACTATGGCTACACCTTC.